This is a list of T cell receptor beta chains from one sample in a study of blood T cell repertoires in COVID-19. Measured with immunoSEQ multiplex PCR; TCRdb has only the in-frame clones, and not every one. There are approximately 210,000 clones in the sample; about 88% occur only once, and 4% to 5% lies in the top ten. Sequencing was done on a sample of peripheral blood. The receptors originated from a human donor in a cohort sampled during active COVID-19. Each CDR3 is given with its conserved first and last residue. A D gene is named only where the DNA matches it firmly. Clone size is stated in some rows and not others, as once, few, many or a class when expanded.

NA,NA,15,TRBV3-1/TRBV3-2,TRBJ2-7,CASSQSPKDSYEQYF,TGTGCCAGCAGCCAAAGTCCTAAAGACTCCTACGAGCAGTACTTC
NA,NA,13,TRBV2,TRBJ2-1,CASSERLVNEQFF,TGTGCCAGCAGTGAAAGACTAGTCAATGAGCAGTTCTTC
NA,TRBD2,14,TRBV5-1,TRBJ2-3,CASSVPSGADTQYF,TGCGCCAGCAGCGTCCCTAGCGGAGCAGATACGCAGTATTTT
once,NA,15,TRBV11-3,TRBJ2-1,CASSLAGGIYNEQFF,TGTGCCAGCAGCTTAGCAGGGGGGATTTACAATGAGCAGTTCTTC
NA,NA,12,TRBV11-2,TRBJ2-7,CASSPGGYEQYF,TGTGCCAGCAGTCCCGGGGGATACGAGCAGTACTTC
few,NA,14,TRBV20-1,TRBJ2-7,CSASSGQGDYEQYF,TGCAGTGCTAGTTCCGGGCAGGGCGACTACGAGCAGTACTTC
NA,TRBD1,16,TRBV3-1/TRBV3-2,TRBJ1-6,CASSQGTQGANSPLHF,TGTGCCAGCAGCCAGGGTACCCAGGGGGCTAATTCACCCCTCCACTTT
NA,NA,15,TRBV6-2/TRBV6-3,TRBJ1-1,CASSLRLTVNTEAFF,TGTGCCAGCAGTTTGAGGCTGACAGTTAACACTGAAGCTTTCTTT
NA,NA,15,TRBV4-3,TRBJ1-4,CASSQDGQINEKLFF,TGCGCCAGCAGCCAAGATGGGCAGATTAATGAAAAACTGTTTTTT
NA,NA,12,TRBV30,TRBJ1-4,CAWSALGKKLFF,TGTGCCTGGAGTGCCCTCGGGAAAAAACTGTTTTTT